These 28 T cell receptor beta chains share one sample of origin, sequenced in a study of T cell responses to AZD1222 COVID-19 vaccine. Sequencing was performed with immunoSEQ multiplex PCR; in TCRdb, only in-frame clones are kept and a portion is missing. The sample includes roughly 150,000 clones, around 91% of them seen just once. The sample in question was peripheral blood, obtained 28 days after the second AZD1222 dose. The source of these receptors is an adult who received the AZD1222 COVID-19 vaccine.

This clone occurred a few times. The chain employs TRBV19 and TRBJ2-5; 7 bases are a match to TRBD2. The trim removed 3 bases at V and 4 bases at J, leaving 8 bases unmatched. This CDR3 is built from 15 residues. Germline CDR1 LNHDA, CDR2 SQIVND (reference sequence). The CDR3 bases are TGTGCCAGTAGTATCACTAGCGCCTGGGGAGAGACCCAGTACTTC. Translation gives CASSITSAWGETQYF.

The chain couples TRBV28 to TRBJ1-2, with 11 nucleotides matching TRBD1. Germline-derived CDR1 and CDR2 are MDHEN and SYDVKM. The V segment lost 3 bases and the J segment 5 bases; nucleotides outside the gene matches: 5. The CDR3 has 15 amino acids. CDR3 DNA sequence: TGTGCCAGCAGTTTGGGACAGGGGGATGTGTATGGCTACACCTTC. Its protein is CASSLGQGDVYGYTF.

V gene TRBV19 combines with J gene TRBJ2-5; 8 bases are a match to TRBD2. V shed 3 bases and J 7 bases; nucleotides not matched to a gene: 16. In germline, CDR1 is LNHDA, CDR2 SQIVND (reference sequence). This CDR3 comprises 17 residues. The CDR3 region has the DNA TGTGCCAGTAGTATGAAGGTGGGCCTAGCGGGTCCTGTGACCCAGTACTTC. It codes for CASSMKVGLAGPVTQYF.

In DNA, the CDR3 is TGCGCCACCCATACCGGGACAGGGGGATTCACCGGGGAGCTGTTTTTT. Protein: CATHTGTGGFTGELFF. The rearrangement uses TRBV5-1 and TRBJ2-2, with 11 positions matching TRBD1. The germline V gene encodes CDR1 SGHRS and CDR2 YFSETQ. This CDR3 contains 16 residues. The trim removed 9 bases at V and 4 bases at J, leaving 11 bases unmatched. Looking up the rest from reference TRBV5-1 and TRBJ2-2 gives the full variable domain: KAGVTQTPRYLIKTRGQQVTLSCSPISGHRSVSWYQQTPGQGLQFLFEYFSETQRNKGNFPGRFSGRQFSNSRSEMNVSTLELGDSALYLCATHTGTGGFTGELFFGEGSRLTVL.

The chain is built from TRBV19 and TRBJ2-7; the D is unclear. The CDR3 is 14 amino acids. The germline V and J ends were trimmed by 4 bases and 1 base, with 11 bases remaining between them. Per germline, CDR1 LNHDA and CDR2 SQIVND (reference sequence). The CDR3 coding sequence is TGTGCCAGTAGTACTTGGACCGGATCCTACGAGCAGTACTTC. It specifies CASSTWTGSYEQYF.

The J gene is TRBJ2-7, the V gene TRBV28; D call uncertain. Germline V gives CDR1 MDHEN, CDR2 SYDVKM. The CDR3 is 12 residues long. V was pared by 6 bases and J by 7 bases, with 13 bases between. CDR3 protein: CASRSMTDEQYF. CDR3 nucleotides: TGTGCCAGCAGGTCTATGACTGATGAGCAGTACTTC. The full variable domain, rest sourced from reference TRBV28 and TRBJ2-7, is DVKVTQSSRYLVKRTGEKVFLECVQDMDHENMFWYRQDPGLGLRLIYFSYDVKMKEKGDIPEGYSVSREKKERFSLILESASTNQTSMYLCASRSMTDEQYFGPGTRLTVT.

The rearrangement uses TRBV7-8 and TRBJ1-2, with D maybe TRBD1 (6 bases). V was cut by 6 bases and J by 2 bases, with 13 bases left in between. The germline gives CDR1 SGHVS, CDR2 FQNEAQ. The CDR3 extends over 14 amino acids. The CDR3 DNA sequence: TGTGCCAGCAGTCAGGGGAGGGGGAACTATGGCTACACCTTC. Its translation is CASSQGRGNYGYTF.

The gene calls are TRBV6-6 and TRBJ2-3; D possibly corresponds to TRBD1 (5 bases). Germline V lookup: CDR1 MNHNY, CDR2 SVGAGI (reference sequence). Trimming took 0 bases from V and 4 from J, leaving 14 bases between them. The CDR3 length is 16 residues. CDR3 amino acids: CASSYSKGVSPDTQYF. In DNA, the CDR3 is TGTGCCAGCAGTTACTCGAAAGGGGTTTCCCCAGATACGCAGTATTTT.

The chain couples TRBV27 to TRBJ1-2, with TRBD1 matching over 8 bases. CDR1 and CDR2 from the germline V gene are MNHEY and SMNVEV (reference sequence). The CDR3 has 16 amino acids. V lost 3 bases and J lost 0; bases outside the gene matches: 6. CDR3 DNA sequence: TGTGCCAGCAGTTTTCGGACAGGGCCAACTAACTATGGCTACACCTTC. Amino acids: CASSFRTGPTNYGYTF.

To note about this clone: The sample has other DNA sequences that encode this CDR3 too. This chain connects TRBV28 to TRBJ2-7; unclear D gene. Germline V gene lookup returns CDR1 MDHEN and CDR2 SYDVKM. V lost 2 bases, J lost 0 bases, and 2 bases lay in between. The CDR3 length is 12 residues. CDR3 sequence reads: CASSLSSYEQYF. The CDR3, as DNA: TGTGCCAGCAGTTTAAGCTCCTACGAGCAGTACTTC.

The genes are TRBV6-5 and TRBJ2-1; D is perhaps TRBD1 (6 bases). The germline CDR1 and CDR2 sequences are MNHEY and SVGAGI. Deletions cut 6 bases from V and 15 bases from J, with 15 bases between. This CDR3 has 11 residues. The CDR3 protein is CASSTSGHTFF. As DNA, the CDR3 is TGTGCCAGCAGCACATCGGGACATACGTTCTTC.

This clone was seen once. The J gene is TRBJ2-3, the V gene TRBV5-4, with 8 bases identical to TRBD2. Germline-derived CDR1 and CDR2 are SGHNT and YYREEE (reference sequence). The V segment lost 4 bases and the J segment 0 bases; nucleotides outside the gene matches: 7. This CDR3 region has 16 residues. Here the CDR3 DNA reads TGTGCCAGCAGCACGGTTGCTAGCGGGAGCACAGATACGCAGTATTTT. Its protein is CASSTVASGSTDTQYF.

This chain links TRBV9 with TRBJ1-4; tentatively, D is TRBD1 (6 bases). Trimming left V 3 bases short and J 3 bases short, with 12 bases between. Germline lookup yields CDR1 SGDLS and CDR2 YYNGEE. The CDR3 has 15 residues. The DNA for the CDR3 is TGTGCCAGCAGCGAACAGGGTAGAGCTAATGAAAAACTGTTTTTT. It encodes CASSEQGRANEKLFF.

This clone has just one count. V gene TRBV3-1 (or the pseudogene TRBV3-2) combines with J gene TRBJ1-5, with TRBD1 as a possible D gene (5 bases). V was pared by 1 base and J by 4 bases, with 14 bases between. Germline V gives CDR1 LGHDT, CDR2 YNNKEL (reference sequence). This CDR3 comprises 16 residues. As DNA, the CDR3 is TGTGCCAGCAGCCAAGGGTCTGGGGGTGAGAATCAGCCCCAGCATTTT. This codes for CASSQGSGGENQPQHF.

The chain carries TRBV24-1 and TRBJ1-5, with D perhaps TRBD1 (5 bases). The germline CDR1 and CDR2 sequences are KGHDR and SFDVKD. The germline V and J ends were trimmed by 4 bases and 7 bases, with 10 bases remaining between them. The CDR3 totals 13 residues. The CDR3: CATSEPGRQPQHF. CDR3 in DNA: TGTGCCACCAGTGAACCGGGACGGCAGCCCCAGCATTTT.

This chain uses TRBV5-5 with TRBJ1-4, with D unclear. V lost 0 bases, J lost 2 bases, and 8 bases lay in between. This CDR3 spans 15 amino acids. From germline, CDR1 is SGHKS and CDR2 YYEKEE (reference sequence). The CDR3 sequence is CASSLGRWTNEKLFF. CDR3 bases: TGTGCCAGCAGCTTGGGGAGGTGGACTAATGAAAAACTGTTTTTT.

The chain has TRBV6-5 and TRBJ1-4, with D perhaps TRBD1 (6 bases). The CDR3 covers 13 residues. The germline CDR1 and CDR2 sequences are MNHEY and SVGAGI. V dropped 6 bases and J dropped 7 bases, with 12 bases sitting between them. In nucleotides, the CDR3 is TGTGCCAGCAGAGGGGGTGGATCTGAAAAACTGTTTTTT. Translated: CASRGGGSEKLFF.

The CDR3 sequence is CASSEGRASNQPQHF. The CDR3 nucleotides are TGTGCCAGCAGTGAAGGCAGGGCAAGCAATCAGCCCCAGCATTTT. J is TRBJ1-5 and V is TRBV2, with D perhaps TRBD1 (5 bases). V lost 1 base and J lost 1, with 8 bases in between. This CDR3 has 15 amino acids. Germline CDR1 and CDR2: SNHLY and FYNNEI. Combining the CDR3 with reference TRBV2 and TRBJ1-5 gives the whole variable domain EPEVTQTPSHQVTQMGQEVILRCVPISNHLYFYWYRQILGQKVEFLVSFYNNEISEKSEIFDDQFSVERPDGSNFTLKIRSTKLEDSAMYFCASSEGRASNQPQHFGDGTRLSIL.

The chain joins TRBV3-1 (or the pseudogene TRBV3-2) to TRBJ2-5; D ambiguous. The V and J ends lost 1 base and 2 bases respectively, with 5 bases between them. The CDR3 runs 13 residues. CDR1 is LGHDT and CDR2 is YNNKEL in the germline V gene (reference sequence). In nucleotides, the CDR3 is TGTGCCAGCAGCCAAGGGGATCAAGAGACCCAGTACTTC. Its protein product is CASSQGDQETQYF.

The rearrangement joins TRBV7-8 to TRBJ2-7; D uncertain. CDR3 length: 11 residues. In germline, CDR1 is SGHVS, CDR2 FQNEAQ. V lost 2 bases and J lost 4, with 3 bases in between. DNA of the CDR3: TGTGCCAGCAGCTTAACGTACGAGCAGTACTTC. The encoded protein is CASSLTYEQYF. The whole variable domain, filled in from reference TRBV7-8 and TRBJ2-7, reads GAGVSQSPRYKVAKRGQDVALRCDPISGHVSLFWYQQALGQGPEFLTYFQNEAQLDKSGLPSDRFFAERPEGSVSTLKIQRTQQEDSAVYLCASSLTYEQYFGPGTRLTVT.

This chain uses TRBV9 with TRBJ2-7; the match to TRBD1 covers 9 bases. CDR1 SGDLS and CDR2 YYNGEE come from the germline V gene. The V gene end was trimmed by 7 bases and the J gene end by 2 bases; junction bases not matched to a gene: 7. The CDR3 consists of 14 residues. CDR3 DNA sequence: TGTGCCAGCGCGAGACAGGGGGGAACCTACGAGCAGTACTTC. It encodes CASARQGGTYEQYF.

The chain couples TRBV24-1 to TRBJ1-2; no definite D call. The CDR3 totals 15 residues. CDR1 and CDR2 (germline): KGHDR, SFDVKD. V lost 3 bases and J lost 4, with 14 bases in between. CDR3 region: CATSDTRLTSYGYTF. The CDR3, as DNA: TGTGCCACCAGTGATACCCGACTGACGAGCTATGGCTACACCTTC.

The table lists this clone with a count of one. The chain joins TRBV2 to TRBJ2-1; no reliable D call. The CDR3 runs 12 residues. Germline V gene lookup returns CDR1 SNHLY and CDR2 FYNNEI. The V end lost 2 bases, the J end lost 4 bases, and 3 bases lay between the germline ends. In DNA form, the CDR3 reads TGTGCCAGCAGTGAAAATTACAATGAGCAGTTCTTC. Protein: CASSENYNEQFF.

The rearrangement joins TRBV12-5 to TRBJ2-3; a possible D gene is TRBD2 (6 bases). CDR1 and CDR2 (germline): LGHNT, FRNRAP. The CDR3 is 13 amino acids. V was trimmed by 6 bases and J by 0 bases, leaving 7 bases between them. In DNA form, the CDR3 reads TGTGCTAGTGGGGAGGGGAGCACAGATACGCAGTATTTT. Protein: CASGEGSTDTQYF.

The chain combines TRBV7-2 with TRBJ1-3; 11 nucleotides line up with TRBD1. V lost 5 bases, J lost 1 base, and 4 bases stayed unmatched. Germline CDR1 and CDR2: SGHTA and FQGNSA. CDR3 length: 16 residues. CDR3 amino acids: CASSPDRGLSGNTIYF. The CDR3 DNA follows: TGTGCCAGCAGCCCGGACAGGGGGCTTTCTGGAAACACCATATATTTT.

This clone appeared a few times. This sequence joins TRBV5-4 and TRBJ1-2; 7 nucleotides align to TRBD1. The CDR3 contains 16 residues. Germline V gives CDR1 SGHNT, CDR2 YYREEE (reference sequence). Trimming removed 4 bases from V and 4 bases from J; junction bases left unmatched: 13. CDR3 amino acids: CASSPEGQLRGYGYTF. The CDR3, as DNA: TGTGCCAGCAGCCCCGAGGGACAGCTAAGGGGCTATGGCTACACCTTC.

The CDR3 DNA follows: TGTGCCAGCAGCTTAGGGGAGACTAGGGTTCCCGGCACAGATACGCAGTATTTT. It encodes CASSLGETRVPGTDTQYF. The chain carries TRBV21-1 and TRBJ2-3; whether TRBD2, the table's D call, matches the DNA was not checked. TRBV21-1 is a listed pseudogene. The CDR3 sequence is 18 residues long.

V is TRBV15 and J is TRBJ1-4; D may be TRBD1 (5 bases). The ends were cut back, 8 bases at V and 7 bases at J, with 14 bases in the middle. The CDR3 covers 13 residues. Germline CDR1 reads LNHNV; CDR2 reads YYDKDF (reference sequence). The CDR3 sequence: CATARGGGEKLFF. The CDR3 nucleotides read TGTGCCACCGCGAGAGGTGGGGGTGAAAAACTGTTTTTT.